This T cell receptor (beta chain) was observed in a study of blood T cells in healthy people across ages. This clonotype turned up a few times. The germline gives CDR1 SGHAT, CDR2 FQNNGV. The CDR3 spans 14 residues. V lost 6 bases and J lost 4, with 15 bases in between. It was with a sample-barcoded 5' primer and a J-beta primer mix that a second PCR of about 6 to 12 cycles was run. TCRdb re-called the 5' RACE reads through MiXCR, storing one row per CDR3 protein. The table has about 1 million distinct CDR3 sequences, less than 25% seen once. With each sample, at least 5.5 micrograms of total RNA were extracted. The same sample was also studied in work on T cells of mothers and their children. That source reports: Each child gave a few million TCR beta CDR3 reads (each mother, over 8.5 million).

The chain links TRBV11-2 to TRBJ2-5; D not certain. The source material was blood. This sequence originates from a girl aged 2-10 years in good health. The CDR3 sequence is CASSLPSRTETQYF. The CDR3, as DNA: TGTGCCAGCAGTCTACCAAGCAGGACAGAGACCCAGTACTTC. Looking up the rest from reference TRBV11-2 and TRBJ2-5 gives the full variable domain: EAGVAQSPRYKIIEKRQSVAFWCNPISGHATLYWYQQILGQGPKLLIQFQNNGVVDDSQLPKDRFSAERLKGVDSTLKIQPAKLEDSAVYLCASSLPSRTETQYFGPGTRLLVL.